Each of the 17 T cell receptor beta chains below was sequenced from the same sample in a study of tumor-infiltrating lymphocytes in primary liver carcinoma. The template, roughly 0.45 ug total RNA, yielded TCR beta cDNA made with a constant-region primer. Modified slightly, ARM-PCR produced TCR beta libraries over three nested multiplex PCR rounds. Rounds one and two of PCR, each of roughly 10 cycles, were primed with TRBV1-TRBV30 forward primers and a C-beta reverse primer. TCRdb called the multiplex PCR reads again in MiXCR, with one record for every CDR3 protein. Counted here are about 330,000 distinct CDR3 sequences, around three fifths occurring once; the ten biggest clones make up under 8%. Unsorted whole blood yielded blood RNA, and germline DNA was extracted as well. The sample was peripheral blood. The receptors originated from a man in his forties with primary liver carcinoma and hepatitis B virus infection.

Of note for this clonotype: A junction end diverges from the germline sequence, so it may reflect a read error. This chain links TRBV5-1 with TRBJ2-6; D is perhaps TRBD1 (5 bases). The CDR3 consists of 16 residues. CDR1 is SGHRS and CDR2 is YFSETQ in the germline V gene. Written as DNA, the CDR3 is TGCGCGAGCAGCTCGGCCTTCAGGGCTGGGGCCAACGTCCTGACTTTC. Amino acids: CASSSAFRAGANVLTF. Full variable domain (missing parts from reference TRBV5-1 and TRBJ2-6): KAGVTQTPRYLIKTRGQQVTLSCSPISGHRSVSWYQQTPGQGLQFLFEYFSETQRNKGNFPGRFSGRQFSNSRSEMNVSTLELGDSALYLCASSSAFRAGANVLTFGAGSRLTVL.

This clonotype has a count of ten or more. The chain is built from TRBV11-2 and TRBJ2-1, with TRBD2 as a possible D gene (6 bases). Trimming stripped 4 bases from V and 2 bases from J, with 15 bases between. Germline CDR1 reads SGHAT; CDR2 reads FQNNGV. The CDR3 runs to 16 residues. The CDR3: CASSSPSLAAYNEQFF. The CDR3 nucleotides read TGTGCCAGCAGCTCCCCGTCGTTAGCGGCCTACAATGAGCAGTTCTTC.

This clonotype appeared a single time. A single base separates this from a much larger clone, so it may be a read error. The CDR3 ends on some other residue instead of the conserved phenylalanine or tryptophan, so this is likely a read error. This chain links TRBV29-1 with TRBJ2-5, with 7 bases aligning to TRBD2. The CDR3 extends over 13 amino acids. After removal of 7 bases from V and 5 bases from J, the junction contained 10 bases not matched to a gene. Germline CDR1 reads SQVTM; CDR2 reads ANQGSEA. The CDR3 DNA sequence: TGCAGCGCCTACGGGGGGTCGGGGGAGACCCAGTACCTC. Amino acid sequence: CSAYGGSGETQYL.

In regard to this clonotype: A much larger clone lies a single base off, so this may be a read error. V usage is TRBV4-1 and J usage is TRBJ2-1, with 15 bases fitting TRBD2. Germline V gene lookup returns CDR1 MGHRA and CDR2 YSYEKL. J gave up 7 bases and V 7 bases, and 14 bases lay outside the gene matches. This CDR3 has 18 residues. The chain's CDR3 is CASNHGLAGGQGRNEQFF. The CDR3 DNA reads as TGCGCCAGCAACCACGGACTAGCGGGAGGGCAGGGGAGGAATGAGCAGTTCTTC.

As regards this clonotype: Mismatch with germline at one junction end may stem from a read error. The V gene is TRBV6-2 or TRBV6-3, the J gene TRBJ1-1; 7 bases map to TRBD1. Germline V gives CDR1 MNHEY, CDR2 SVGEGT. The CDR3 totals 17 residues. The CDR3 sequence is CASSYRILQGRNTKAFF. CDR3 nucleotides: TGTGCCAGCAGTTACCGGATCTTACAGGGGAGGAACACTAAAGCTTTCTTT.

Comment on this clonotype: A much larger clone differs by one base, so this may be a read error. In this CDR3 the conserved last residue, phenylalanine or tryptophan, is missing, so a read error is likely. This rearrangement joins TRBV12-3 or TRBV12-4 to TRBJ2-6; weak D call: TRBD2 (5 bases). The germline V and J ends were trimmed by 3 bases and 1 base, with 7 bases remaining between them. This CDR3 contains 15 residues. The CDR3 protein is CASSFTGSGANVLTL. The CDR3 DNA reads TGTGCCAGCAGTTTTACGGGGTCTGGGGCCAACGTCCTGACTCTC.

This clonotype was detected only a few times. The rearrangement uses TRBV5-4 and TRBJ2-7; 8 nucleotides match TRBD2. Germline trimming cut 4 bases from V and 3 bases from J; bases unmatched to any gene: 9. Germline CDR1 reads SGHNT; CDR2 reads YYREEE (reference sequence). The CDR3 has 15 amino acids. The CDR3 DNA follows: TGTGCCAGCAGCACCCAAAGGACTAGCAGCTACGAGCAGTACTTC. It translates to CASSTQRTSSYEQYF.

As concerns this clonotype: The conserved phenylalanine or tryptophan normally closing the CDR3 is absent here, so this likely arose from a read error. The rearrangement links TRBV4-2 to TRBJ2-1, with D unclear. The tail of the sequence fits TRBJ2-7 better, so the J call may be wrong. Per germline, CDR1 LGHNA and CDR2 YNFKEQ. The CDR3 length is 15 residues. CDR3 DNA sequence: TGTGCCAGCAGCCCCCTGGTAAGCTCCTACAATGAGCAGTACCTC. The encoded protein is CASSPLVSSYNEQYL.

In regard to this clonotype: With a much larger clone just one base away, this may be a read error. CDR3 region: CAVSDETGRYGYTF. DNA for the CDR3: TGTGCCGTCAGTGACGAGACAGGGAGATATGGCTACACCTTC. V gene TRBV10-3 combines with J gene TRBJ1-2; TRBD1 aligns across 7 bases. This CDR3 has 14 amino acids. Germline V gene data show CDR1 as ENHRY and CDR2 as SYGVKD.

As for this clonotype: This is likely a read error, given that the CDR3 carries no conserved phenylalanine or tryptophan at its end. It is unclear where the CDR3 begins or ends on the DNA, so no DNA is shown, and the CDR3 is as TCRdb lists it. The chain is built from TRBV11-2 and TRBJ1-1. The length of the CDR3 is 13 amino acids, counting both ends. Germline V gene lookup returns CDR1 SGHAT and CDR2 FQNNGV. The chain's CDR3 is CASRLDGVDLAFL.

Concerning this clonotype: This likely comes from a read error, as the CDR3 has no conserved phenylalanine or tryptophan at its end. CDR3 DNA: TGCAGCGTTCGGACAGCCTACGGGCAGTACTAC. This translates into CSVRTAYGQYY. The chain links TRBV29-1 to TRBJ2-7; D might be TRBD1 (6 bases). The CDR3 contains 11 residues. Per the germline V gene, CDR1 is SQVTM and CDR2 is ANQGSEA.

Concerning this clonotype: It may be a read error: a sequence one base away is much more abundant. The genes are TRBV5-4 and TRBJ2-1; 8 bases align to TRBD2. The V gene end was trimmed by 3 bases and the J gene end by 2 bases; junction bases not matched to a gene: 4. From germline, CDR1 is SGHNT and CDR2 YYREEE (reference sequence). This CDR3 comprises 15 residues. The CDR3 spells CASSSDGGAYNEQFF. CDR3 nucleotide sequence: TGTGCCAGCAGCTCGGACGGGGGGGCCTACAATGAGCAGTTCTTC.

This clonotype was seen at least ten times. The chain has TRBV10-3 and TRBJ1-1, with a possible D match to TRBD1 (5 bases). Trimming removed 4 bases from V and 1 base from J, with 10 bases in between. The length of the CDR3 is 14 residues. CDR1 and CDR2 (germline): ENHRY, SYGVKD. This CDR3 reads CAISVARENTEAFF. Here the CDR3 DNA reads TGTGCCATCAGTGTCGCCAGGGAGAACACTGAAGCTTTCTTT.

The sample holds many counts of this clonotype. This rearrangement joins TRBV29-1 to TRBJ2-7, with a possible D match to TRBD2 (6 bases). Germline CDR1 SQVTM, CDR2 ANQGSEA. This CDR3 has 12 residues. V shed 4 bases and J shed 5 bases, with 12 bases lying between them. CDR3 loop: CSVGLDAHEQYF. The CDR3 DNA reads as TGCAGCGTTGGACTAGATGCCCACGAGCAGTACTTC.

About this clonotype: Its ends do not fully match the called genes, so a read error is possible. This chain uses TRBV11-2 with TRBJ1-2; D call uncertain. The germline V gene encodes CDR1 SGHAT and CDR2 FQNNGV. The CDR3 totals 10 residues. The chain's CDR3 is CASNLGGYAF. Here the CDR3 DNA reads TGTGCCAGCAACCTCGGCGGCTACGCCTTC.

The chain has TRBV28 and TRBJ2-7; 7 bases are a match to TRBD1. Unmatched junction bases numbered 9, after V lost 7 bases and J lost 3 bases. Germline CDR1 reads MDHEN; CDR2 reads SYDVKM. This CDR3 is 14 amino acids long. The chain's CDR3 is CASTQRGLLYEQYF. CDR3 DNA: TGTGCCAGCACTCAGAGGGGGCTTCTCTACGAGCAGTACTTC.

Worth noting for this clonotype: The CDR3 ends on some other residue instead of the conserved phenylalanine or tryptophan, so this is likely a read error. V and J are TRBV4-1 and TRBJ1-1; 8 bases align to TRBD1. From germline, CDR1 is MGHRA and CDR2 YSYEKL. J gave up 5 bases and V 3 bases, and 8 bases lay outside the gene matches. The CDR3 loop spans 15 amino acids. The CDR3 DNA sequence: TGCGCCAGCAGCCAGGCGGGACAGGTTCATACTGAAGCTTTCTCT. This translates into CASSQAGQVHTEAFS.